These T cell receptor beta chains were read from a single sample in a study of blood T cell repertoires in COVID-19. Only in-frame clones appear in the TCRdb table, and some are missing; sequencing was by immunoSEQ multiplex PCR. The table records about 79,000 clones, approximately 90% of them present only once. The specimen was peripheral blood. These receptors all stem from a man in his forties or fifties with active COVID-19. Both conserved end residues are part of each CDR3. The D gene is left open where the match is weak. The size entry is marked missing in some rows and otherwise reads once, few, many or a size class.

size: -; D: TRBD2; V: TRBV9; J: TRBJ2-5; DNA: TGTGCCAGCAGCGTTAGCGGGGGGCAAGAGACCCAGTACTTC; CDR3: CASSVSGGQETQYF
size: -; D: -; V: TRBV5-1; J: TRBJ2-3; DNA: TGCGCCAGCGGGATTGGGGGGGCCCCTGGCACAGATACGCAGTATTTT; CDR3: CASGIGGAPGTDTQYF
size: -; D: -; V: TRBV5-4; J: TRBJ2-1; DNA: TGTGCCAGCAGCTTGGTACAGGACAATGAGCAGTTCTTC; CDR3: CASSLVQDNEQFF
size: -; D: TRBD1; V: TRBV5-5; J: TRBJ1-3; DNA: TGTGCCAGCAGCTTGGTTTATGGGACAGCCAACTCTGGAAACACCATATATTTT; CDR3: CASSLVYGTANSGNTIYF
size: once; D: -; V: TRBV2; J: TRBJ2-5; DNA: TGTGCCAGCAGTGAACTGGAGACCCAGTACTTC; CDR3: CASSELETQYF
size: -; D: TRBD1; V: TRBV11-3; J: TRBJ2-1; DNA: TGTGCCAGCGAAGGACAGGGTAGGGGTGAGCAGTTCTTC; CDR3: CASEGQGRGEQFF
size: -; D: -; V: TRBV12-3/TRBV12-4; J: TRBJ1-5; DNA: TGTGCCAGCAGTTATCGGGGCAATCAGCCCCAGCATTTT; CDR3: CASSYRGNQPQHF
size: -; D: -; V: TRBV2; J: TRBJ1-4; DNA: TGTGCCAGCGGGGGGGGTCTCAATGAAAAACTGTTTTTT; CDR3: CASGGGLNEKLFF
size: -; D: -; V: TRBV3-1/TRBV3-2; J: TRBJ1-6; DNA: TGTGCCAGCAGCCAAGGTGGGGCTAAGGGTAATTCACCCCTCCACTTT; CDR3: CASSQGGAKGNSPLHF
size: -; D: -; V: TRBV30; J: TRBJ1-6; DNA: TGTGCCTGGAGCGCCCTCGGGGGTGGGTCACCCCTCCACTTT; CDR3: CAWSALGGGSPLHF
size: -; D: -; V: TRBV12-3/TRBV12-4; J: TRBJ1-5; DNA: TGTGCCAGCAGCGAGGGTCCTCGGCAGCCCCAGCATTTT; CDR3: CASSEGPRQPQHF
size: -; D: TRBD2; V: TRBV4-2; J: TRBJ2-1; DNA: TGTGCCAGCAGCACCCCTAGCGGGGTCTACAATGAGCAGTTCTTC; CDR3: CASSTPSGVYNEQFF
size: -; D: -; V: TRBV25-1; J: TRBJ1-5; DNA: TGTGCCAGCAGTGACTCTAACCTCGGGCACAGGGCTGATCAGCCCCAGCATTTT; CDR3: CASSDSNLGHRADQPQHF
size: -; D: -; V: TRBV7-8; J: TRBJ2-5; DNA: TGTGCCAGCAGCTTAAATCCTCTCCGGCGGGAGACCCAGTACTTC; CDR3: CASSLNPLRRETQYF
size: -; D: -; V: TRBV7-9; J: TRBJ2-1; DNA: TGTGCCAGCATTTTATACAATGAGCAGTTCTTC; CDR3: CASILYNEQFF
size: -; D: TRBD1; V: TRBV23-1; J: TRBJ1-5; DNA: TGCGCCAGCAGTCAATCAGGGGGGGACAGGTTAGGCAATCAGCCCCAGCATTTT; CDR3: CASSQSGGDRLGNQPQHF
size: -; D: TRBD1; V: TRBV11-3; J: TRBJ1-1; DNA: TGTGCCAGCAGCGACCGGACAGGGGGGGAGACTGAAGCTTTCTTT; CDR3: CASSDRTGGETEAFF
size: few; D: -; V: TRBV4-1; J: TRBJ1-2; DNA: TGCGCCAGCAGCCAAAGCCGTAACTATGGCTACACCTTC; CDR3: CASSQSRNYGYTF
size: once; D: -; V: TRBV9; J: TRBJ2-3; DNA: TGTGCCAGCAGCGTAGGAGGGGGAGTTAGCACAGATACGCAGTATTTT; CDR3: CASSVGGGVSTDTQYF
size: -; D: -; V: TRBV4-1; J: TRBJ1-5; DNA: TGCGCCAGCAGCCAAGCGGTGTTCCTCGGGCCCCAGCATTTT; CDR3: CASSQAVFLGPQHF
size: -; D: TRBD2; V: TRBV5-1; J: TRBJ2-4; DNA: TGCGCCAGCAGCTTGAGCGGGAGGGTAGCCAAAAACATTCAGTACTTC; CDR3: CASSLSGRVAKNIQYF
size: -; D: -; V: TRBV4-1; J: TRBJ2-3; DNA: TGCGCCAGCAGCCGAGGCGCGACAGCAGCGACAGATACGCAGTATTTT; CDR3: CASSRGATAATDTQYF
size: -; D: -; V: TRBV15; J: TRBJ1-1; DNA: TGTGCCACCAGCACCGGGAGGGGCACTGAAGCTTTCTTT; CDR3: CATSTGRGTEAFF
size: -; D: -; V: TRBV18; J: TRBJ1-2; DNA: TGTGCCAGCTCACCGATGACAGATGGCTACACCTTC; CDR3: CASSPMTDGYTF
size: once; D: TRBD2; V: TRBV12-5; J: TRBJ2-1; DNA: TGTGCTAGTGGTTTGTTCCTAGCGGAGTGGGGGGAGCAGTTCTTC; CDR3: CASGLFLAEWGEQFF
size: few; D: -; V: TRBV7-9; J: TRBJ2-7; DNA: TGTGCCAGCAGCCTAAACAGGGATCCCTACGAGCAGTACTTC; CDR3: CASSLNRDPYEQYF
size: -; D: -; V: TRBV19; J: TRBJ1-2; DNA: TGTGCCAGTAGTATGCCGGGAGCCTTCTATGGCTACACCTTC; CDR3: CASSMPGAFYGYTF
size: -; D: -; V: TRBV15; J: TRBJ1-4; DNA: TGTGCCACCAGCAGAGTATATACTAATGAAAAACTGTTTTTT; CDR3: CATSRVYTNEKLFF
size: -; D: TRBD2; V: TRBV20-1; J: TRBJ2-3; DNA: TGCAGTGCTAGTCAAGGCGGGGGGGCAGATACGCAGTATTTT; CDR3: CSASQGGGADTQYF
size: few; D: TRBD1; V: TRBV28; J: TRBJ2-7; DNA: TGTGCCAGTCGACAGGGGGTATCCTACGAGCAGTACTTC; CDR3: CASRQGVSYEQYF
size: -; D: -; V: TRBV28; J: TRBJ1-1; DNA: TGTGCCAGCACCCAACAGGGAGGGTACACTGAAGCTTTCTTT; CDR3: CASTQQGGYTEAFF
size: -; D: -; V: TRBV6-2/TRBV6-3; J: TRBJ1-5; DNA: TGTGCCAGCAGTTACATCGGGTACCAGCCCCAGCATTTT; CDR3: CASSYIGYQPQHF
size: -; D: -; V: TRBV6-2/TRBV6-3; J: TRBJ2-5; DNA: TGTGCCAGCAGTTACTCTATAGCGTGGGGTCTGGAGACCCAGTACTTC; CDR3: CASSYSIAWGLETQYF
size: -; D: -; V: TRBV27; J: TRBJ2-3; DNA: TGTGCCAGCAGTTTCGGGTCTACGCAGTATTTT; CDR3: CASSFGSTQYF
size: once; D: -; V: TRBV6-5; J: TRBJ1-5; DNA: TGTGCCAGCAAGGGAGTTTATAGCAATCAGCCCCAGCATTTT; CDR3: CASKGVYSNQPQHF
size: -; D: -; V: TRBV6-6; J: TRBJ1-2; DNA: TGTGCCAGCAGTTCTAGCCTGGGGATCTGGGGCTACACCTTC; CDR3: CASSSSLGIWGYTF
size: -; D: TRBD1; V: TRBV4-1; J: TRBJ1-4; DNA: TGCGCCAGCAGCCAGTCCGGGACAGGGTATGAAAAACTGTTTTTT; CDR3: CASSQSGTGYEKLFF
size: -; D: TRBD1; V: TRBV7-6; J: TRBJ2-5; DNA: TGTGCCAGCAGCAAGGGACAGGGCGGAGAGACCCAGTACTTC; CDR3: CASSKGQGGETQYF
size: -; D: -; V: TRBV25-1; J: TRBJ1-5; DNA: TGTGCCAGCGCCAGTGGTTTGTCTAGCAATCAGCCCCAGCATTTT; CDR3: CASASGLSSNQPQHF
size: -; D: TRBD1; V: TRBV11-3; J: TRBJ2-7; DNA: TGTGCCAGCAGCCCACAGGGGTACGAGCAGTACTTC; CDR3: CASSPQGYEQYF
size: -; D: TRBD1; V: TRBV3-1/TRBV3-2; J: TRBJ2-7; DNA: TGTGCCAGCAGCCTTGGCCGGGACAGGGGAGGCTACGAGCAGTACTTC; CDR3: CASSLGRDRGGYEQYF
size: -; D: -; V: TRBV15; J: TRBJ1-2; DNA: TGTGCCACCAGCAGAGATCTGGGGACGGGGGGTGGCTACACCTTC; CDR3: CATSRDLGTGGGYTF
size: few; D: -; V: TRBV28; J: TRBJ1-1; DNA: TGTGCCAGCATAGGAGGACAGTGGGGGGGAGCTTTCTTT; CDR3: CASIGGQWGGAFF
size: -; D: -; V: TRBV7-2; J: TRBJ1-2; DNA: TGTGCCAGCAGCTTATCGCGTTGGGGGACAACCAAAGCTAACTATGGCTACACCTTC; CDR3: CASSLSRWGTTKANYGYTF
size: -; D: -; V: TRBV6-2/TRBV6-3; J: TRBJ2-7; DNA: TGTGCCAGCAGTTACCTCTACGAGCAGTACTTC; CDR3: CASSYLYEQYF
size: few; D: TRBD1; V: TRBV27; J: TRBJ1-1; DNA: TGTGCCAGCAATCGACAGGGACCGAACACTGAAGCTTTCTTT; CDR3: CASNRQGPNTEAFF
size: -; D: TRBD2; V: TRBV14; J: TRBJ2-5; DNA: TGTGCCAGCAGCCAAGATCTTATCGGGAGGGCCAGGGTGGGGTATGAGACCCAGTACTTC; CDR3: CASSQDLIGRARVGYETQYF
size: -; D: -; V: TRBV5-5; J: TRBJ1-5; DNA: TGTGCCAGCACCCTGGGGGGGGCGCCGGGTCAGCCCCAGCATTTT; CDR3: CASTLGGAPGQPQHF
size: -; D: TRBD1; V: TRBV27; J: TRBJ2-2; DNA: TGTGCCAGCAGTTTATCGAGGAAGCATTTGGCTTCCGGGACAGGGAACACCGGGGAGCTGTTTTTT; CDR3: CASSLSRKHLASGTGNTGELFF
size: -; D: -; V: TRBV4-2; J: TRBJ2-7; DNA: TGTGCCAGCAGCCTACAGGGAGGACTAGGGTACGGCTACGAGCAGTACTTC; CDR3: CASSLQGGLGYGYEQYF
size: -; D: -; V: TRBV30; J: TRBJ2-7; DNA: TGTGCCTGGAGTCGGGATTCCTCCTACGAGCAGTACTTC; CDR3: CAWSRDSSYEQYF
size: -; D: TRBD1; V: TRBV4-1; J: TRBJ2-2; DNA: TGCGCCAGCAGCCCCTGGACAGGCAACACCGGGGAGCTGTTTTTT; CDR3: CASSPWTGNTGELFF
size: -; D: TRBD1; V: TRBV6-6; J: TRBJ1-5; DNA: TGTGCCAGCAGTCTCACAGGGGGGGGTCAGCCCCAGCATTTT; CDR3: CASSLTGGGQPQHF
size: -; D: -; V: TRBV4-3; J: TRBJ1-4; DNA: TGCGCCAGCAGCCGGGCCGTCAAATCTAATGAAAAACTGTTTTTT; CDR3: CASSRAVKSNEKLFF
size: -; D: -; V: TRBV4-3; J: TRBJ2-3; DNA: TGCGCCAGCAGTCCGCCGGGACACCACACAGATAGGTTTGGGAATTTT; CDR3: CASSPPGHHTDRFGNF
size: -; D: TRBD1; V: TRBV6-2/TRBV6-3; J: TRBJ1-5; DNA: TGTGCCAGCAGTTATCCGACAGGGGGGCATCAGCCCCAGCATTTT; CDR3: CASSYPTGGHQPQHF
size: -; D: TRBD1; V: TRBV29-1; J: TRBJ2-7; DNA: TGCAGCGTTGTAGGGACAGGGCGTTTAAAAAGCTCCTACGAGCAGTACTTC; CDR3: CSVVGTGRLKSSYEQYF